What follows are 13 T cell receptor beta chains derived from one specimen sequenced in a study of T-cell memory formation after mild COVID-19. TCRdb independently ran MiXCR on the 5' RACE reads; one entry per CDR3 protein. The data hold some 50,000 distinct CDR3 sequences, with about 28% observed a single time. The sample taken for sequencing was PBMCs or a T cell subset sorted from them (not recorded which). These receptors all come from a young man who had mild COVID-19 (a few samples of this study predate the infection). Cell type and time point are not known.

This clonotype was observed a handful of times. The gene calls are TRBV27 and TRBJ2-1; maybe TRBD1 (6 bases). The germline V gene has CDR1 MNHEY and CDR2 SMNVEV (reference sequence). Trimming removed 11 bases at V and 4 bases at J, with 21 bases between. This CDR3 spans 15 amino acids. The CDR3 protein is CAQLRAGVAYNEQFF. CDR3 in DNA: TGTGCCCAACTCCGGGCAGGGGTCGCTTACAATGAGCAGTTCTTC.

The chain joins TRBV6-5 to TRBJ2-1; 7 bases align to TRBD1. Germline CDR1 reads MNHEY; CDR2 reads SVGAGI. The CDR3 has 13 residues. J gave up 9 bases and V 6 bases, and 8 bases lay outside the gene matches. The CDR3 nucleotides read TGTGCCAGCAGCCCTCAGAAGGGGGCTGAGCAGTTCTTC. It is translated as CASSPQKGAEQFF.

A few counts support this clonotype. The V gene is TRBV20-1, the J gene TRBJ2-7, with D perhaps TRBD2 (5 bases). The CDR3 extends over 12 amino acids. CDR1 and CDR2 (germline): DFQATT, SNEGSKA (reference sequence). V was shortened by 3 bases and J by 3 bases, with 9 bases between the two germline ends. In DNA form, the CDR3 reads TGCAGTGCTAGGGACCGGGGCTACGAGCAGTACTTC. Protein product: CSARDRGYEQYF.

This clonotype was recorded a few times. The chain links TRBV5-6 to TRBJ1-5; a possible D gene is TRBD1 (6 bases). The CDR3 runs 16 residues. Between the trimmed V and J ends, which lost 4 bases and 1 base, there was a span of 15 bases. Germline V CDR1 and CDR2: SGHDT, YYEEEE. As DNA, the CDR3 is TGTGCCAGCAGCCCTATGGGGGCGGTCAGCAATCAGCCCCAGCATTTT. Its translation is CASSPMGAVSNQPQHF.

Here the CDR3 DNA reads TGTGCCAGCAGCTATAGCGGGGGGGCGGGGGAGCAGTACTTC. It yields the protein CASSYSGGAGEQYF. The chain couples TRBV6-5 to TRBJ2-7; TRBD2 matches 11 bases. This CDR3 is built from 14 residues. Germline CDR1 and CDR2: MNHEY and SVGAGI. Losses at the gene ends were 6 bases for V and 7 bases for J; bases not matched to a gene: 8.

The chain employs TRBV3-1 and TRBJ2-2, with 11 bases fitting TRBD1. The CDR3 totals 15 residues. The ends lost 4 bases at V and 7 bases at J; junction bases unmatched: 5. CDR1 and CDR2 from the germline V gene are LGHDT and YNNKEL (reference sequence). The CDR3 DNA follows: TGTGCCAGCAGCCGAGGACAGGGGGCCGGCGGGGAGCTGTTTTTT. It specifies CASSRGQGAGGELFF.

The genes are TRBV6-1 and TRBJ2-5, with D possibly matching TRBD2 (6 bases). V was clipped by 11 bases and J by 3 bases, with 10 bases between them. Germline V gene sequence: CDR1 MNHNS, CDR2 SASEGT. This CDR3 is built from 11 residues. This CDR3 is CASWGEETQYF. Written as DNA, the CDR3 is TGTGCCTCTTGGGGGGAAGAGACCCAGTACTTC.

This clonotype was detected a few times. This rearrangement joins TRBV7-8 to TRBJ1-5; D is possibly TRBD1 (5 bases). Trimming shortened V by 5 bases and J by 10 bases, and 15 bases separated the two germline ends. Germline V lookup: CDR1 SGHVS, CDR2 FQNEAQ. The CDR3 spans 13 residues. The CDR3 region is CASSLPGDFPQHF. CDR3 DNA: TGTGCCAGCAGCCTACCCGGGGACTTTCCCCAGCATTTT.

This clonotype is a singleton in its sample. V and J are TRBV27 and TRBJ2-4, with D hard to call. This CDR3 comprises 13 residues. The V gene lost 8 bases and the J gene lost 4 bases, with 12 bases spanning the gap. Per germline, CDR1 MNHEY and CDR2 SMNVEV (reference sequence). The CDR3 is CASGIGKKNIQYF. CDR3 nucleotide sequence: TGTGCCAGCGGAATAGGCAAGAAAAACATTCAGTACTTC.

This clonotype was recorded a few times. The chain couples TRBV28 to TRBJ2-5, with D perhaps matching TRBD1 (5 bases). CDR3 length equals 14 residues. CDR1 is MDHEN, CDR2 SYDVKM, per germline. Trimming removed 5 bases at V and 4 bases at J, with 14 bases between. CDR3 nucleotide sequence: TGTGCCAGCAGTCCTGACAGTGTGGCAGAGACCCAGTACTTC. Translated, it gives CASSPDSVAETQYF.

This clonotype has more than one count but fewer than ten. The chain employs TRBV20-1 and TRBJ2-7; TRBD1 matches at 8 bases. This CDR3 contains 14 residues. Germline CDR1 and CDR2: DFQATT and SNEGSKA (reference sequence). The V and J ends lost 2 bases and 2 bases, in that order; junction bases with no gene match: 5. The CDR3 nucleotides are TGCAGTGCTAGATCCCAGGACAGGGCCTACGAGCAGTACTTC. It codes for CSARSQDRAYEQYF.

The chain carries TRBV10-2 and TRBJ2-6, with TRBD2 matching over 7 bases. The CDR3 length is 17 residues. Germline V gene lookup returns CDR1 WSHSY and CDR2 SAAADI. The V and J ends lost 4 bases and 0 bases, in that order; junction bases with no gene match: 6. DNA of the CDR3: TGCGCCAGCAGTGGTGGGGGGACTAACTCTGGGGCCAACGTCCTGACTTTC. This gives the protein CASSGGGTNSGANVLTF.

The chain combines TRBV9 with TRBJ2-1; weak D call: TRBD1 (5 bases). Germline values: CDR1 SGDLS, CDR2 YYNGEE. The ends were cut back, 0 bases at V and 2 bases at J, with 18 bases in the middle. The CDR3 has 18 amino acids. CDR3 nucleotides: TGTGCCAGCAGCGTAGATAATAGGGGTGTCTGGGCCTACAATGAGCAGTTCTTC. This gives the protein CASSVDNRGVWAYNEQFF.